Shown below are 3 T cell receptor beta chains from a single sample sequenced in a study of regulatory T cells in long-lasting Graves disease. iRepertoire HTBI primers and Arm-PCR of CDR3 regions built TCR beta libraries. TCRdb re-derived calls from the multiplex PCR reads in MiXCR, one entry per CDR3 protein. The data hold fewer than 450,000 distinct CDR3 sequences, with approximately 15% observed a single time. Sample time point: newly diagnosed GD, antithyroid drugs for less than 3 months. Generation of the TCR library employed RNA extracted from PBMCs. Separately, the same data were catalogued under a study of T cells in Graves' hyperthyroidism and ophthalmopathy.

Here the sequenced sample was peripheral blood mononuclear cells (PBMCs), taken at new diagnosis, from a patient treated with antithyroid drugs. These receptors came from a woman between 35 and 50 years old with Graves disease.

This clonotype was counted at least ten times. The CDR3 here is CASGPLKPGQIYGYTF. The CDR3 region has the DNA TGTGCTAGTGGCCCCCTAAAACCGGGACAGATATATGGCTACACCTTC. The J gene is TRBJ1-2, the V gene TRBV12-5, with TRBD1 matching 7 bases. Germline CDR1 and CDR2: LGHNT and FRNRAP. J lost 5 bases, V lost 6 bases, and 15 bases had no gene match. CDR3 length: 16 residues.

This clonotype was counted at least ten times. The genes are TRBV27 and TRBJ2-7; 11 bases align to TRBD2. Trimming removed 8 bases from V and 3 bases from J; junction bases left unmatched: 9. The germline V gene encodes CDR1 MNHEY and CDR2 SMNVEV (reference sequence). The CDR3 totals 15 residues. The CDR3 DNA is TGTGCCAGCTCGGGTACTAGCGGGAGTCTCTACGAGCAGTACTTC. It yields the protein CASSGTSGSLYEQYF.

This clonotype has just a few counts. The rearrangement links TRBV6-1 to TRBJ2-1, with TRBD1 matching over 8 bases. Germline assignment: CDR1 MNHNS and CDR2 SASEGT. The trim removed 5 bases at V and 7 bases at J, leaving 7 bases unmatched. This CDR3 is 14 amino acids long. In nucleotides, the CDR3 is TGTGCCAGCAGTCAAGAACACAGGGGGAATGAGCAGTTCTTC. Protein: CASSQEHRGNEQFF.